A selection of T cell receptor beta chains follows, all from one sample in a study of long-term antiretroviral therapy in people with HIV. Clones were sequenced by immunoSEQ multiplex PCR, and TCRdb holds only the in-frame ones, with some missing. The sample contains 20,000 to 25,000 clones, roughly 84% of which appear only once. The sample was unsorted PBMCs, taken 1.2 years after starting antiretroviral therapy. The receptors come from a woman aged 40-49 years with HIV. Both conserved end residues are trimmed from each CDR3. The order of the fields is J gene, V gene, CDR3 protein.

j_gene: TRBJ2-1
v_gene: TRBV4-1
CDR3aa: ASSPNTNEQF

j_gene: TRBJ1-5
v_gene: TRBV5-6
CDR3aa: ASRRRQGNQPQH

j_gene: TRBJ2-3
v_gene: TRBV7-9
CDR3aa: ASSSSTDTQY

j_gene: TRBJ1-1
v_gene: TRBV7-9
CDR3aa: ASSLVGLGTEAF

j_gene: TRBJ2-4
v_gene: TRBV5-1
CDR3aa: ASSLGSDGSVKKNIQY

j_gene: TRBJ2-1
v_gene: TRBV7-9
CDR3aa: ASSLGVAGLVYNEQF

j_gene: TRBJ2-3
v_gene: TRBV27
CDR3aa: ASSLIRGADTQY

j_gene: TRBJ1-1
v_gene: TRBV11-1
CDR3aa: ASSRGQGVGPEAF

j_gene: TRBJ1-2
v_gene: TRBV14
CDR3aa: ASSRVQGSDGYT

j_gene: TRBJ2-1
v_gene: TRBV6-6
CDR3aa: ASSDNNEQF

j_gene: TRBJ2-1
v_gene: TRBV9
CDR3aa: ASSVAGEQF

j_gene: TRBJ1-2
v_gene: TRBV2
CDR3aa: ASRGTVNYGYT

j_gene: TRBJ2-1
v_gene: TRBV5-4
CDR3aa: ASSPGRLEDEQF

j_gene: TRBJ1-2
v_gene: TRBV7-8
CDR3aa: ASSLGQGAGYT

j_gene: TRBJ1-1
v_gene: TRBV27
CDR3aa: ASSTGNLGTEAF

j_gene: TRBJ2-7
v_gene: TRBV4-2
CDR3aa: ASSQEGQARGGLSEQY

j_gene: TRBJ1-4
v_gene: TRBV2
CDR3aa: ASSLARVTNEKLF

j_gene: TRBJ1-4
v_gene: TRBV10-3
CDR3aa: ATAGQNPGEKLF

j_gene: TRBJ1-3
v_gene: TRBV9
CDR3aa: ASSVAQGENTIY

j_gene: TRBJ1-5
v_gene: TRBV27
CDR3aa: ASGNSNQPQH

j_gene: TRBJ2-7
v_gene: TRBV13
CDR3aa: ASSTGVYEQY

j_gene: TRBJ1-2
v_gene: TRBV29-1
CDR3aa: SVPKGGRLNYGYT

j_gene: TRBJ1-2
v_gene: TRBV5-6
CDR3aa: ASSWGLGEGYT

j_gene: TRBJ1-6
v_gene: TRBV28
CDR3aa: ASQYEQGENNSPLH

j_gene: TRBJ1-1
v_gene: TRBV19
CDR3aa: ASSMGVRLEAF

j_gene: TRBJ2-7
v_gene: TRBV13
CDR3aa: ASSLGEASVLGEQY

j_gene: TRBJ2-1
v_gene: TRBV28
CDR3aa: ASSLLTSGSYNEQF

j_gene: TRBJ2-7
v_gene: TRBV5-1
CDR3aa: ASIYDGSGEQY

j_gene: TRBJ2-2
v_gene: TRBV9
CDR3aa: ASSVVGGRPTAGELF

j_gene: TRBJ2-7
v_gene: TRBV18
CDR3aa: ASSPAAVYEQY

j_gene: TRBJ2-5
v_gene: TRBV28
CDR3aa: ASSLTGTVVETQY

j_gene: TRBJ2-7
v_gene: TRBV5-1
CDR3aa: ASSFSYEQY

j_gene: TRBJ2-7
v_gene: TRBV11-2
CDR3aa: ASSLERTYEQY

j_gene: TRBJ2-3
v_gene: TRBV7-2
CDR3aa: ASSAPSGRALDTQY

j_gene: TRBJ1-2
v_gene: TRBV19
CDR3aa: ASSIAGRLYGYT

j_gene: TRBJ2-5
v_gene: TRBV28
CDR3aa: ASSFETKQETQY

j_gene: TRBJ2-1
v_gene: TRBV19
CDR3aa: ASSKMSTAEQF

j_gene: TRBJ2-1
v_gene: TRBV19
CDR3aa: ASSMGSGSNNEQF

j_gene: TRBJ1-5
v_gene: TRBV2
CDR3aa: ASGPTGGEDQPQH

j_gene: TRBJ2-3
v_gene: TRBV18
CDR3aa: ASSPGKAGGSWPRSTDTQY

j_gene: TRBJ1-1
v_gene: TRBV11-2
CDR3aa: ASSLADSVGQTEAF

j_gene: TRBJ1-1
v_gene: TRBV19
CDR3aa: ATTIGTDREAF

j_gene: TRBJ1-2
v_gene: TRBV28
CDR3aa: ASSLWSTGYT

j_gene: TRBJ1-4
v_gene: TRBV5-4
CDR3aa: ASSLGGTSREKLF

j_gene: TRBJ2-7
v_gene: TRBV27
CDR3aa: ASRGTPYEQY

j_gene: TRBJ2-1
v_gene: TRBV7-9
CDR3aa: ASSSAGGDPTL

j_gene: TRBJ2-3
v_gene: TRBV28
CDR3aa: ASINSGTDTQY

j_gene: TRBJ1-1
v_gene: TRBV10-3
CDR3aa: AISESEGLTEAF

j_gene: TRBJ2-7
v_gene: TRBV11-2
CDR3aa: ASSLVQGEQY

j_gene: TRBJ2-2
v_gene: TRBV25-1
CDR3aa: ASSDAGAELF

j_gene: TRBJ2-1
v_gene: TRBV7-9
CDR3aa: ASSSEASNEQF

j_gene: TRBJ2-3
v_gene: TRBV4-1
CDR3aa: ASSRPSGSTDTQY

j_gene: TRBJ2-5
v_gene: TRBV20-1
CDR3aa: SATLETQY

j_gene: TRBJ2-7
v_gene: TRBV7-6
CDR3aa: ASSFQDGGLYEQY